Sequencing of this T cell receptor (beta chain) was carried out in a study of blood T cell repertoires in COVID-19. Turning to the study itself: Material from acute and convalescent COVID-19 was sourced from the United States, Italy and Spain. PBMCs, B-cell-depleted T cells, or T cells were the source of the cDNA or gDNA that made up the material.

V was cut by 6 bases and J by 15 bases, with 18 bases left in between. Germline V gene sequence: CDR1 MNHEY, CDR2 SMNVEV (reference sequence). The CDR3 contains 13 residues. Source study methods: Nucleated cell counts were estimated from reference gene primer amplification. TCRdb's copy holds only in-frame clones and misses some; the assay was immunoSEQ multiplex PCR. V and J calls and clone size are those listed in that table; D and trimming were worked out from the DNA. The table includes about 290,000 clones, around 81% detected once. The source material was peripheral blood. The receptor's source is a woman aged 50 to 65 with active or convalescent COVID-19. This chain joins TRBV27 and TRBJ1-6; D perhaps matches TRBD1 (6 bases). CDR3 sequence (DNA): TGTGCCAGCAGACCGACAAACAGGGCTTTCCTCCACTTT. Amino acids: CASRPTNRAFLHF.